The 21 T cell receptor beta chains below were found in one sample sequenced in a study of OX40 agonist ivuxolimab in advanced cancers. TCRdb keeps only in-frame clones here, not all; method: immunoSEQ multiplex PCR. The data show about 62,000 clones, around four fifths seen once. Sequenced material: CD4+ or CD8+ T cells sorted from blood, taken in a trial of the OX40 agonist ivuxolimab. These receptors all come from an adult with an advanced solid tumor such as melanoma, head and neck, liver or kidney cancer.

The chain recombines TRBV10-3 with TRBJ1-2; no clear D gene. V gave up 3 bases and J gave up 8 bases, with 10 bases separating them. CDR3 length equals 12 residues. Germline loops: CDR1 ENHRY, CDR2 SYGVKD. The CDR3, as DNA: TGTGCCATCAGTGAAGGATCGACCGGCTACACCTTC. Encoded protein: CAISEGSTGYTF.

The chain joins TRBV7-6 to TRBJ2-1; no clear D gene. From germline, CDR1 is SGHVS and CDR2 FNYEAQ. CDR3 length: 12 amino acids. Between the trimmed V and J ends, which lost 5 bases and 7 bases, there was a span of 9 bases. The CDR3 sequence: CASSPPENEQFF. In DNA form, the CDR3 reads TGTGCCAGCAGCCCCCCCGAAAATGAGCAGTTCTTC.

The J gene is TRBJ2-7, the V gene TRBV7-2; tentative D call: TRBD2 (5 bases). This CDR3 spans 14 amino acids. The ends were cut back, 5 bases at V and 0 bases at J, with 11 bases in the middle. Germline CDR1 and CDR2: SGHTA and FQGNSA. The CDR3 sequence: CASSKGGSSYEQYF. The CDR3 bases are TGTGCCAGCAGCAAAGGAGGTAGCTCCTACGAGCAGTACTTC.

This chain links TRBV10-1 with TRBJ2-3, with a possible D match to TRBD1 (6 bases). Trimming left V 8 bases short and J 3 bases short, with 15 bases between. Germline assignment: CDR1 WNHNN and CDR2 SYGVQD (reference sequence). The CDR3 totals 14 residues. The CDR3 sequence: CASSRQVDTDTQYF. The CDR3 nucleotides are TGCGCCAGCTCGCGACAGGTGGATACAGATACGCAGTATTTT.

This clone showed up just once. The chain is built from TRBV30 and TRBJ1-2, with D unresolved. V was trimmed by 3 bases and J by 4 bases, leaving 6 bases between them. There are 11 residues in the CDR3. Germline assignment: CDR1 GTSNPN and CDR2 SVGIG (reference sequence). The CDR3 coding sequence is TGTGCCTGGAGACAGACCTATGGCTACACCTTC. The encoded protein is CAWRQTYGYTF.

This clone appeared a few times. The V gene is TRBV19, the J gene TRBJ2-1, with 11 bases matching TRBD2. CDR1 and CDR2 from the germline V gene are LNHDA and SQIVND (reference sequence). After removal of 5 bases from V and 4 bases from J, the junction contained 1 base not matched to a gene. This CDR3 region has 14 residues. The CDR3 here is CASSLAGGYNEQFF. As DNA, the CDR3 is TGTGCCAGTAGTTTAGCGGGAGGGTACAATGAGCAGTTCTTC.

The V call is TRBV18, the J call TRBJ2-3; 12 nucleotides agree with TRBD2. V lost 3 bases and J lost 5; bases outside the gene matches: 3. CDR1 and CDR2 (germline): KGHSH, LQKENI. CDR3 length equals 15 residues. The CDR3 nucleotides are TGTGCCAGCTCACCCCTAGCGGGAGGGGGAGATACGCAGTATTTT. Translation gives CASSPLAGGGDTQYF.

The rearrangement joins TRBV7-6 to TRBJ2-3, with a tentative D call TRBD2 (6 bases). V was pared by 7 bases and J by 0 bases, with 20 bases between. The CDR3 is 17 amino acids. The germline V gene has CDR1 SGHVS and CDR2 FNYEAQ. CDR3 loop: CASTLRWDSTSTDTQYF. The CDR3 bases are TGTGCCAGCACCCTCAGGTGGGACTCTACCAGCACAGATACGCAGTATTTT.

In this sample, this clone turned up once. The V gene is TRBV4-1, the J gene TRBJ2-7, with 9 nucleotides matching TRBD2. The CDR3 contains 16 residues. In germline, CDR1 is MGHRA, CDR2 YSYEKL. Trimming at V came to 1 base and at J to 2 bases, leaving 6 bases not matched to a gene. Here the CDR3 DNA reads TGCGCCAGCAGCCAAGGAAGTAGACTAGCGGCCTACGAGCAGTACTTC. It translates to CASSQGSRLAAYEQYF.

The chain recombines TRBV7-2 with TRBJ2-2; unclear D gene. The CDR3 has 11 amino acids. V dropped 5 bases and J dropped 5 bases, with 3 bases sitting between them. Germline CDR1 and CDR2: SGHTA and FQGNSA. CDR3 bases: TGTGCCAGCAGCAATACCGGGGAGCTGTTTTTT. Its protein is CASSNTGELFF.

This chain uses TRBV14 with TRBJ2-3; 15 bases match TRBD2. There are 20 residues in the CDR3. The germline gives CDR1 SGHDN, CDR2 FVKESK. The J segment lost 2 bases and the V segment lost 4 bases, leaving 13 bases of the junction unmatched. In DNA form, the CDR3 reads TGTGCCAGCAGCCTACCACAAGGACTAGCGGGAGGGCTCGACACAGATACGCAGTATTTT. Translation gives CASSLPQGLAGGLDTDTQYF.

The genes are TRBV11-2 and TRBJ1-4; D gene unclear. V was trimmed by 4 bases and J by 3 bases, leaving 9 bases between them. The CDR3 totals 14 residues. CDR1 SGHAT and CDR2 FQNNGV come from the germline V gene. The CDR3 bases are TGTGCCAGCAGCTCGCGGCAGGCTAATGAAAAACTGTTTTTT. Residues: CASSSRQANEKLFF.

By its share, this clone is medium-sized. CDR3 DNA: TGTGCCAGCTCACCTCAGGACAGGAATGATGAAAAACTGTTTTTT. Protein: CASSPQDRNDEKLFF. This chain joins TRBV18 and TRBJ1-4; 7 bases agree with TRBD1. The junction had 7 bases not matched to a gene; V was cut back by 3 bases and J by 6 bases. Germline CDR1 is KGHSH and CDR2 is LQKENI. The CDR3 contains 15 residues.

CDR3 nucleotide sequence: TGTGCCAGCAGCCCGGACACTGAAGCTTTCTTT. Translating gives CASSPDTEAFF. V is TRBV13 and J is TRBJ1-1; the D is unclear. V dropped 5 bases and J dropped 3 bases, with 4 bases sitting between them. CDR1 is PRHDT and CDR2 is FYEKMQ in the germline V gene (reference sequence). The CDR3 is 11 residues long.

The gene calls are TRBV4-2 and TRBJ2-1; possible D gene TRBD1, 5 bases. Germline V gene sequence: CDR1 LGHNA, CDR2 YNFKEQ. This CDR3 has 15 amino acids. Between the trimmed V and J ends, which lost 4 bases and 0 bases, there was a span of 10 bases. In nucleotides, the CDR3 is TGTGCCAGCAGCCCCCGACAGAGCTCCTACAATGAGCAGTTCTTC. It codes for CASSPRQSSYNEQFF.

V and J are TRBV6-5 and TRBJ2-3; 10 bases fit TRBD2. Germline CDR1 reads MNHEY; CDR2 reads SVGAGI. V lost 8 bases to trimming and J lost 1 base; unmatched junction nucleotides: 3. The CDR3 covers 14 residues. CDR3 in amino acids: CASRLAGGTDTQYF. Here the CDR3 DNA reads TGTGCCAGCCGGCTAGCGGGGGGCACAGATACGCAGTATTTT.

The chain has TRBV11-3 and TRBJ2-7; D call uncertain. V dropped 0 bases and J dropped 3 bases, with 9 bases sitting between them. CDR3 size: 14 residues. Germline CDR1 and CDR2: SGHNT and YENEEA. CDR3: CASSLEQRNYEQYF. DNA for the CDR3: TGTGCCAGCAGCTTAGAACAGAGGAACTACGAGCAGTACTTC.

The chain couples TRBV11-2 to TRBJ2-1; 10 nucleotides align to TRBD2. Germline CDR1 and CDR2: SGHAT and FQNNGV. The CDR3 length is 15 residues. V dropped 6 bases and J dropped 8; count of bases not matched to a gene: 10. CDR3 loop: CASRRTSGIKYEQFF. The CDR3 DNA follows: TGTGCCAGCAGACGTACTAGCGGGATTAAGTATGAGCAGTTCTTC.

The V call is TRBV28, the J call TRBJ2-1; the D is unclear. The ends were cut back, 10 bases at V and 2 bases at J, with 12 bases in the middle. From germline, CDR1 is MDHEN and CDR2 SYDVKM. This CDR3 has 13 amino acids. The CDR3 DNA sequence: TGTGCCACCCTAGATGACACCTACAATGAGCAGTTCTTC. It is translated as CATLDDTYNEQFF.

The DNA for the CDR3 is TGTGCCAGCAGTTATCTAGCGGGGGGGGCCGACGAGCAGTACTTC. This sequence encodes CASSYLAGGADEQYF. The chain uses TRBV6-6 and TRBJ2-7; the match to TRBD2 covers 12 bases. The J segment lost 5 bases and the V segment lost 3 bases, leaving 5 bases of the junction unmatched. The CDR3 is 15 residues long. Germline CDR1 and CDR2: MNHNY and SVGAGI (reference sequence).

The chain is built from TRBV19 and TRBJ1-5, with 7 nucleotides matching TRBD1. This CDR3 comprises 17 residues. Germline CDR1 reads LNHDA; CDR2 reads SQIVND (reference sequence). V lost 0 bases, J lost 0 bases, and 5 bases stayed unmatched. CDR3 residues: CASSIDQGGHSNQPQHF. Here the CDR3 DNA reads TGTGCCAGTAGTATAGATCAGGGGGGCCATAGCAATCAGCCCCAGCATTTT.